Below are 6 T cell receptor beta chains sequenced from a single sample in a study of blood T cell repertoires in COVID-19. Generated by immunoSEQ multiplex PCR, the TCRdb table keeps only in-frame clones and is missing some. The sample carries under 150,000 clones, roughly 90% recorded once. The sequencing sample was made of peripheral blood. These TCRs come from a woman in her sixties or seventies who had recovered from COVID-19.

The chain uses TRBV9 and TRBJ1-6; TRBD1 is a possible D gene (6 bases). Trimming removed 2 bases from V and 8 bases from J, with 11 bases in between. CDR3 length: 14 amino acids. The germline CDR1 and CDR2 sequences are SGDLS and YYNGEE. The CDR3 loop is CASSVRGTDSPLHF. The CDR3 DNA follows: TGTGCCAGCAGCGTTAGGGGGACGGATTCACCCCTCCACTTT.

The chain joins TRBV24-1 to TRBJ2-3; maybe TRBD2 (5 bases). Germline V gene sequence: CDR1 KGHDR, CDR2 SFDVKD. This CDR3 region has 14 residues. Deletions cut 8 bases from V and 2 bases from J, with 13 bases between. For the CDR3, the DNA is TGTGCCACCACGGGCAGCGGCCCCACAGATACGCAGTATTTT. Its translation: CATTGSGPTDTQYF.

The chain couples TRBV9 to TRBJ1-2; TRBD1 matches 11 bases. The V segment lost 2 bases and the J segment 6 bases; nucleotides outside the gene matches: 6. Germline CDR1 SGDLS, CDR2 YYNGEE. CDR3 length: 15 amino acids. The CDR3 loop is CASSVTGTGGNGYTF. The CDR3 coding sequence is TGTGCCAGCAGCGTGACCGGGACAGGGGGAAATGGCTACACCTTC.

This chain links TRBV28 with TRBJ2-5; TRBD1 might be the D (6 bases). Looked up from germline, CDR1 is MDHEN and CDR2 is SYDVKM. V was cut by 4 bases and J by 5 bases, with 23 bases left in between. CDR3 length: 17 residues. The CDR3, as DNA: TGTGCCAGCAGTTCCCCGGGCAGGGGAGCCTTCGCGGAGACCCAGTACTTC. This translates into CASSSPGRGAFAETQYF.

V is TRBV6-5 and J is TRBJ1-2, with 7 bases aligning to TRBD1. V lost 4 bases, J lost 0 bases, and 8 bases stayed unmatched. Germline V CDR1 and CDR2: MNHEY, SVGAGI. This CDR3 comprises 16 residues. The DNA of the CDR3 is TGTGCCAGCAGTTTAGGGGGCTACAGGCCTAACTATGGCTACACCTTC. It specifies CASSLGGYRPNYGYTF.

V is TRBV29-1 and J is TRBJ2-1; 9 bases map to TRBD1. This CDR3 comprises 14 residues. The V gene's germline CDR1 is SQVTM and CDR2 ANQGSEA. V was clipped by 7 bases and J by 8 bases; unmatched bases: 12. Written as DNA, the CDR3 is TGCAGCGCCGAACGGACAGGGGCTGTCGATGAGCAGTTCTTC. Its translation: CSAERTGAVDEQFF.